This TCR beta chain was captured in a study of shared clonotypes between healthy human individuals. Sequenced by immunoSEQ multiplex PCR; TCRdb stores in-frame clones only, minus some. The repertoire holds around 990,000 clones, approximately 80% seen once, with roughly 0.82% in the top ten. Germline lookup yields CDR1 MNHNY and CDR2 SVGAGI (reference sequence). This CDR3 region has 14 residues. Trimming cost V 0 bases and J 8 bases, with 11 bases left between them. Sequences were obtained from memory CD4+ T cells from PBMCs. Subset indicated: CD45RA-negative fraction. This chain joins TRBV6-6 and TRBJ2-1; D is uncertain. The clonotype originates from a man between 18 and 29 years old in good health. Some clones in this sample may be carry-over from other donors' samples. In DNA form, the CDR3 reads TGTGCCAGCAGTTACTCCCTCAACCGCGATGAGCAGTTCTTC. Its translation is CASSYSLNRDEQFF.